This T cell receptor beta chain emerged from a study of shared clonotypes between healthy human individuals. Study overall: Per donor, CD8 memory used one plate, CD8 naive used two, CD4 memory used three and CD4 naive used three. The study, taken as a whole, reports: A generally larger estimated richness was seen in naive subsets than in memory subsets.

To note about this clone: Antigen specificity is unknown.

In the original workflow: Junction-only immunoSEQ data arrived without quality scores, meaning filtering differed. Sequencing was performed with immunoSEQ multiplex PCR; in TCRdb, only in-frame clones are kept and a portion is missing. The V and J calls and the clone size are those of that table, but D and trimming were determined from the DNA. The sample lists 1 million to 1.2 million clones; 70% to 80% were seen once. With 4 bases removed from V and 3 bases from J, the gap between germline ends came to 15 bases. The CDR3 runs to 15 residues. Looked up from germline, CDR1 is KGHSY and CDR2 is FQNENV.

The sequence came from a man in his late teens or twenties in good health. Some clones in this sample may be carry-over from other donors' samples. This chain connects TRBV16 to TRBJ1-1; D perhaps matches TRBD1 (6 bases). The sequenced sample consisted of memory CD4+ T cells from PBMCs. Described subset: CD45RA-negative fraction. The CDR3 region is CASSPPGARDTEAFF. In nucleotides, the CDR3 is TGTGCCAGCAGCCCACCGGGGGCCCGGGACACTGAAGCTTTCTTT.